This T cell receptor (beta chain) was identified during a study of blood T cells in healthy people across ages. The V and J ends lost 0 bases and 9 bases, in that order; junction bases with no gene match: 6. This CDR3 comprises 15 residues. The germline gives CDR1 SEHNR, CDR2 FQNEAQ (reference sequence). Researchers report isolating at least 7 million PBMCs per sample. As concerns this clonotype: No antigen is known for it.

A J-beta primer mix and a sample-barcoded 5' primer were used in a second PCR of about 7 to 12 cycles. TCRdb re-called the 5' RACE reads through MiXCR, storing one row per CDR3 protein. Found here are 850,000 to 1,300,000 distinct CDR3 sequences, 40% to 55% of them singletons; the top ten hold approximately 17%. Whole-study results and caveats: Older age went with lower TCR beta diversity per million T cells, in a roughly linear way.

The chain combines TRBV7-9 with TRBJ2-1, with 9 bases fitting TRBD2. The source is a woman aged 55-69 years in good health. Sequencing was performed on blood. This CDR3 is CASSLAVAGVGEQFF. The CDR3 nucleotides are TGTGCCAGCAGCTTAGCCGTAGCGGGAGTGGGTGAGCAGTTCTTC.